The clone carrying this T cell receptor (beta chain) was recorded at least ten times. The data stem from a study of early T cells in non-severe SARS-CoV-2 infection. Trimming removed 3 bases from V and 0 bases from J; junction bases left unmatched: 2. This CDR3 contains 14 residues. CDR1 DFQATT and CDR2 SNEGSKA come from the germline V gene (reference sequence). Each CDR3 protein gets one entry after TCRdb re-called the 5' RACE reads with MiXCR. The sample includes about 60,000 distinct CDR3 sequences, 14% to 15% seen only once; the top ten take 8% to 10%. This chain links TRBV20-1 with TRBJ2-7; 10 bases are shared with TRBD2. This receptor was identified in an adult who was a healthcare worker with PCR-confirmed SARS-CoV-2 infection or an uninfected control (not recorded which). Sample: whole blood, taken at baseline. The chain's CDR3 is CSARSGGASYEQYF. In DNA, the CDR3 is TGCAGTGCTAGGAGCGGGGGGGCCTCCTACGAGCAGTACTTC.